These T cell receptor beta chains were read from a single sample in a study of OX40 agonist ivuxolimab in advanced cancers. Data came from immunoSEQ multiplex PCR; TCRdb stores just in-frame clones and leaves some out. The data contain 80,000 or so clones, around 90% of them singletons. Sequenced material: CD4+ or CD8+ T cells sorted from blood, taken in a trial of the OX40 agonist ivuxolimab. These receptors all stem from an adult with an advanced solid tumor such as melanoma, head and neck, liver or kidney cancer. CDR3s include the opening cysteine and the closing phenylalanine or tryptophan. The size field is filled for only some rows; it gives once, few, many or a size class.

V gene	J gene	clone size	CDR3 protein
TRBV19	TRBJ2-1	few	CASSRVAGGQHNEQFF
TRBV13	TRBJ1-1	once	CASSRRGGAFF
TRBV6-6	TRBJ2-3	.	CASRRSLGVSDTQYF
TRBV7-9	TRBJ2-7	.	CATRVSGFPYEQYF
TRBV9	TRBJ2-5	.	CASSVATQETQYF
TRBV7-2	TRBJ1-2	.	CASSLGGGGYTF
TRBV10-3	TRBJ1-2	.	CAISEGGQFNYGYTF
TRBV5-5	TRBJ1-2	.	CASSPLNYGYTF
TRBV5-6	TRBJ2-7	.	CASSLGYEQYF
TRBV11-2	TRBJ2-5	.	CASSQSPRSQVTRETQYF
TRBV9	TRBJ2-1	.	CASSVASGVYNEQFF
TRBV6-5	TRBJ1-5	.	CASRQYGGSNQPQHF
TRBV7-9	TRBJ2-1	.	CASSPSSAHNEQFF
TRBV6-5	TRBJ2-2	.	CASSIWPGELFF
TRBV5-1	TRBJ2-7	.	CASSTGQDHHEQYF
TRBV28	TRBJ2-7	.	CASSLYWGDSYEQYF
TRBV11-3	TRBJ2-1	.	CASSLTGAGSYNEQFF
TRBV4-1	.	.	CASSQGRLSQAYEQYF
TRBV15	TRBJ1-5	.	CATGGPNQPQHF
TRBV7-3	TRBJ2-1	.	CASSSGLAADEQFF
TRBV6-1	TRBJ1-1	.	CASSEGSGKTEAFF
TRBV10-3	TRBJ2-3	.	CAISELGQGGTDTQYF
TRBV7-2	TRBJ2-2	.	CASSPDAFMTAAGELFF
TRBV11-1	TRBJ2-3	.	CASSSYLVSDTQYF
TRBV19	TRBJ2-4	.	CASSIDLERYIQYF
TRBV5-4	TRBJ2-1	.	CASSLDPDGREKFF
TRBV5-1	TRBJ1-5	.	CASSLEGADNQPQHF
TRBV18	TRBJ1-5	once	CASSPYSNQPQHF
TRBV19	TRBJ1-5	.	CASSSTGGNNQPQHF
TRBV11-2	TRBJ2-7	.	CASSLDGRLAGSYEQYF
TRBV10-2	TRBJ2-7	.	CASSEQSTSRYYEQYF
TRBV27	TRBJ2-7	.	CASSLWGGISYEQYF
TRBV5-6	TRBJ1-2	.	CASSLPGRRYGYTF
TRBV11-2	TRBJ2-3	.	CASSLEGTSTDTQYF
TRBV11-3	TRBJ2-7	.	CASSLVLFEQYF